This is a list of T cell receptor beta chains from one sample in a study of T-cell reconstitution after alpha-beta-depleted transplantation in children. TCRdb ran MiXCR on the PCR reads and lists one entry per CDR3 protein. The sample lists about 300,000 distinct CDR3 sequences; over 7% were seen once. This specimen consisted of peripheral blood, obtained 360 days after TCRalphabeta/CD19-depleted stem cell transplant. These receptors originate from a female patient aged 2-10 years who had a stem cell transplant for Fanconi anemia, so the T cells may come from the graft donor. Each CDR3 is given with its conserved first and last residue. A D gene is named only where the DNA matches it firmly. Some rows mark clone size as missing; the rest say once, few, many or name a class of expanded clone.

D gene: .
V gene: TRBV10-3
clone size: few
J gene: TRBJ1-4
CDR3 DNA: TGTGCCATCAGTGAACAGGGTAATGAAAAACTGTTTTTT
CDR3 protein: CAISEQGNEKLFF

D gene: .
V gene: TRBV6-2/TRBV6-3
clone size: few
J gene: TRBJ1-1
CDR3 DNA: TGTGCCAGCAGTTACTTTGGACAGCTTAACACTGAAGCTTTCTTT
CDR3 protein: CASSYFGQLNTEAFF

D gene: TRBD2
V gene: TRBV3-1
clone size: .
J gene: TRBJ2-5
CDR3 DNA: TGTGCCAGCCGCGGGGGGGCGCGGGTACGGATGGAGACCCAGTACTTC
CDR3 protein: CASRGGARVRMETQYF

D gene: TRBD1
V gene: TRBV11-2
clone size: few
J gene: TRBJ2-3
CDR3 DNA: TGTGCCAGCAGCTTAGTAGGTTCTCGGGGACAGGGAGCACATACGCAGTATTTT
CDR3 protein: CASSLVGSRGQGAHTQYF

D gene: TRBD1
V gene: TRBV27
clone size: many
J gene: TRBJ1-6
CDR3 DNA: TGTGCCAGCAGCCCTGGACAGGGGGGGACTGTCTCCTATAATTCACCCCTCCACTTT
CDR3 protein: CASSPGQGGTVSYNSPLHF

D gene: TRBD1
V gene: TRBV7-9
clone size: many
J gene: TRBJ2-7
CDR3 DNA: TGTGCCAGCAGCACGGCCCAAGGGGACAGGAAATACGAGCAGTACTTC
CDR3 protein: CASSTAQGDRKYEQYF

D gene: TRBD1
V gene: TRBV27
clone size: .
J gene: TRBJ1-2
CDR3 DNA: TGTGCCAGCAGAGTGACAGGGGTCGGTTCTGGTGGCTACACCTTC
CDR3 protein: CASRVTGVGSGGYTF

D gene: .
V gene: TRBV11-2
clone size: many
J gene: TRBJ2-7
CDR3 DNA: TGTGCCAGCAGTTTTGGGAGCTACGAGCAGTACTTC
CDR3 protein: CASSFGSYEQYF

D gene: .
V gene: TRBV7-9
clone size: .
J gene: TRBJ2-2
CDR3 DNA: TGTGCCAGCAGCCGGCCCGGGGAGCTGTTTTTT
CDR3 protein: CASSRPGELFF

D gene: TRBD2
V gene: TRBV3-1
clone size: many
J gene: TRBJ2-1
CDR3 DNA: TGTGCCAGCAGCCCGAGCGGGGGGGAGCAGTTCTTC
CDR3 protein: CASSPSGGEQFF

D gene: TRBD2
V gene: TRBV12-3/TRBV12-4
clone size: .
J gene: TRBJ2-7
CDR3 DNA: TGTGCCAGCACCGGGGGGGCATACGAGCAGTACTTC
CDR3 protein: CASTGGAYEQYF

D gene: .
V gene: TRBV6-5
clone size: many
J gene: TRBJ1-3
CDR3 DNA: TGTGCCAGCAGACGGAGGGGTGGAAACACCATATATTTT
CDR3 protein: CASRRRGGNTIYF

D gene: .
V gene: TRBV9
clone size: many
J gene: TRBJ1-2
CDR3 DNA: TGTGCCAGCGCTAGGGGATCTGACTATGGCTACACCTTC
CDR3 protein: CASARGSDYGYTF

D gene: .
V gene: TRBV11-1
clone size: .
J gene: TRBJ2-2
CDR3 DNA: TGTGCCAGCAGCTCATACGCCGTAGGGGGGAACACCGGGGAGCTGTTTTTT
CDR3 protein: CASSSYAVGGNTGELFF

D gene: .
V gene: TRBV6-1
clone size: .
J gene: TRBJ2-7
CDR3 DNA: TGTGCCAGCAGTCCAAAGGGTAATATCGAGCAGTACTTC
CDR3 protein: CASSPKGNIEQYF

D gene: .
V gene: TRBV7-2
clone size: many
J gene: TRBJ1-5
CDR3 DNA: TGTGCCAGCAGCTTTGGGGACGTAAATCAGCCCCAGCATTTT
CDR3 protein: CASSFGDVNQPQHF

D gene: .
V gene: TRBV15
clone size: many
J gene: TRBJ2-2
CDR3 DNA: TGTGCCACCAGCGGGATACCTCGGGGGACCGGGGAGCTGTTTTTT
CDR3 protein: CATSGIPRGTGELFF

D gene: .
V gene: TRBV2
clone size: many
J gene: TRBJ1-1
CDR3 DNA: TGTGCCAGCAGCCTGGACAAGAACACTGAAGCTTTCTTT
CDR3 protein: CASSLDKNTEAFF

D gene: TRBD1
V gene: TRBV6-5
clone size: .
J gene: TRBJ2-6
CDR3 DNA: TGTGCCAGCAGTTACACACAGGGGGCGGCTGGGGCCAACGTCCTGACTTTC
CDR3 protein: CASSYTQGAAGANVLTF

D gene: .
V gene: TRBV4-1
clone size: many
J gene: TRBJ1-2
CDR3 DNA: TGCGCCAGCAGCCAGTTAGAGGGAGCCCTATCCTATGGCTACACCTTC
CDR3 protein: CASSQLEGALSYGYTF

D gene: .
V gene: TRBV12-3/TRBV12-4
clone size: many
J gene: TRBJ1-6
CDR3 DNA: TGTGCCAGCAGTGTCAGTAATTCACCCCTCCACTTT
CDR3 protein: CASSVSNSPLHF

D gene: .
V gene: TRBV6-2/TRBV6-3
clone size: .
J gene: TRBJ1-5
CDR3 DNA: TGTGCCAGCAGTTACGTTCCGGGGACCCCTCAGCCCCAGCATTTT
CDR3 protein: CASSYVPGTPQPQHF

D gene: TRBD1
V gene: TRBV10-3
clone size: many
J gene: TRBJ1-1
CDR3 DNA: TGTGCCATCAGTGGGCGTACGACAGGGTGGGAAGCGAGTGAAGCTTTCTTT
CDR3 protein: CAISGRTTGWEASEAFF

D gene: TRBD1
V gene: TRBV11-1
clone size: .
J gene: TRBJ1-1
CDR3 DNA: TGTGCCAGCAGCATCAGGCCGGGACAGCCGTCCCCGGACACTGAAGCTTTCTTT
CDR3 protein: CASSIRPGQPSPDTEAFF

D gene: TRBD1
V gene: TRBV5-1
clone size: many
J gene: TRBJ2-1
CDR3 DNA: TGCGCCAGCAACCCTTTGACAGGGTTCTACAATGAGCAGTTCTTC
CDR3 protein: CASNPLTGFYNEQFF

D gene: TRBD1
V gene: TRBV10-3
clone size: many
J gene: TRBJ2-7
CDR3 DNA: TGTGCCATCAGTGCAGGGGGAGTCTTAAGGGAGCAGTACTTC
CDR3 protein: CAISAGGVLREQYF

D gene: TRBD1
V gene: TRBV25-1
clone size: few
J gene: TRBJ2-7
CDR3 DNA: TGTGCCAGCAGTGAATATAGTGAGACAGGGGAAACCTACGAGCAGTACTTC
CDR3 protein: CASSEYSETGETYEQYF

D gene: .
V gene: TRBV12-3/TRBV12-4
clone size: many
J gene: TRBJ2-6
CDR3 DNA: TGTGCCAGCAGTTTTATTACTGGGGCCAACGTCCTGACTTTC
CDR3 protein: CASSFITGANVLTF

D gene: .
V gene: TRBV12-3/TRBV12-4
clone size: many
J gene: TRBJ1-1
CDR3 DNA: TGTGCCAGCAGTTTGGGGGTCCCGAACACTGAAGCTTTCTTT
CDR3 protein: CASSLGVPNTEAFF

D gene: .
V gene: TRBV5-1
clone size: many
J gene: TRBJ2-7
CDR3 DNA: TGCGCCAGCAGCTTGGAAGCAGGGGTAGGCTACGAGCAGTACTTC
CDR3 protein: CASSLEAGVGYEQYF

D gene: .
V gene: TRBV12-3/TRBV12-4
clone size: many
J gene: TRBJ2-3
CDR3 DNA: TGTGCCAGCAGTTTACAAGAGAGCACAGATACGCAGTATTTT
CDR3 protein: CASSLQESTDTQYF

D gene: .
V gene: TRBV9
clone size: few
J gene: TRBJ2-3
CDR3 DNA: TGTGCCAGCAGCGTAGGCATGAGCACAGATACGCAGTATTTT
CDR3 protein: CASSVGMSTDTQYF

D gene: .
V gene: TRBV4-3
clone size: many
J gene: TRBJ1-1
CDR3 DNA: TGCGCCAGCAGCCATCATCCTAAGGATAGCACTGAAGCTTTCTTT
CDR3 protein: CASSHHPKDSTEAFF

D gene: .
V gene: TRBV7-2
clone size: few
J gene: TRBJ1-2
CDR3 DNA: TGTGCCAGCAGCCAGGGGTCCTACCCCCTCTATGGCTACACCTTC
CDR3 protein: CASSQGSYPLYGYTF

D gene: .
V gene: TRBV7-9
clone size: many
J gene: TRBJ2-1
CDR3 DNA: TGTGCCAGCAGCTCTTATCTCAACGCGGGGCGTGAGCAGTTCTTC
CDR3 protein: CASSSYLNAGREQFF

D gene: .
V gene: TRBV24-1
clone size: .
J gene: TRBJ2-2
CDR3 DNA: TGTGCCACCAGTGATTTTACTAAGGGCGGGGAGCTGTTTTTT
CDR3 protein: CATSDFTKGGELFF